This TCR beta chain was recovered during a study of blood T cells in healthy people across ages (dated by TCRdb to the mid-2010s). At the level of the whole study: In model experiments, template switching captured roughly one uniquely barcoded TCR beta cDNA molecule for every two T cells. To track age-related changes in TCR beta repertoire diversity, the study relied on deep sequencing normalized with unique cDNA molecular identifiers. Four age groups were formed from the donors: young (average about 17 years), middle-aged (approximately 39), aged (62) and long-lived (around 82). To avoid experimental bias, donors of different ages were distributed randomly across sequencing lanes. Using the same blood draw, the study looked at two additional independent replicas of 1 million unique cDNA reads for two donors, one aged 18 to 30 and the other aged 80 or older.

Turning to this clonotype: Its cognate antigen has yet to be identified. Per-base quality was not reported, and no clone a single base away is much larger than it.

From its cysteine to its phenylalanine, the CDR3 spans 16 amino acids. The entry retains the CDR3 DNA only, 48 bases that are in frame from base 1. V loses 5 bases of germline sequence and J loses 4 bases, and the interval between the two ends is 21 bases. CDR1 and CDR2, looked up from the germline V gene, are MDHEN and SYDVKM. Library prep was done by 5' RACE. The reads were generated on an Illumina HiSeq 2500. A second roughly 7 to 12 cycle PCR used a sample-barcoded 5' primer and a J-beta primer mix. A unique molecular identifier was introduced onto each TCR beta cDNA molecule by a template-switch 5' adaptor carrying 12 random nucleotides. Each sample yielded at least 3 million CDR3-containing paired-end reads. First-strand cDNA was synthesized from all RNA with the Mint cDNA synthesis kit, primed by a TRBC-specific oligonucleotide. All cDNA was treated with uracil-DNA glycosylase and then went through a first 18-cycle PCR with the universal primers M1SS and BC2_uni_R. As for how the authors treated the data: Normalization of each sample was performed by random selection of 1 million high-quality reads, each carrying a distinct molecular identifier. Reads with shared molecular identifiers were discarded instead of being binned into consensus sequences. CDR3 identification, clonotype clustering and error correction used MiTCR with a Q25 quality threshold and the strictest error-elimination algorithm. A nonparametric unseen species model with Euler transformation was used to estimate lower-bound total TCR beta diversity. TCRdb reworked the public reads: Q25 trimming with fastp, MiXCR clone assembly, productive beta chains retained. Identical CDR3 proteins give one entry, which carries the most common genes and DNA. The V and J calls and clone size come from TCRdb's table, not from the authors' own analysis. For this sample the table gives 910,000 or so distinct CDR3 sequences, of which roughly 50% were detected only once. The leading ten clones occupy about a fifth of the sample.

What the research found in general, with its limitations: There was a strong correlation between observed TCR beta diversity and the percentage of naive T cells measured by flow cytometry. Because donor CMV infection status was unknown, age-related changes in expanded clonotypes were potentially confounded. Because profiling used bulk unsorted PBMCs, naive and antigen-experienced compartments could not be compared conclusively. Estimates of total diversity from one million sequenced T cells were regarded as lower bounds and underestimates. As age increased, observed TCR beta diversity per million T cells dropped in a roughly linear way, and a significant reduction was already evident by age about 40. The long-lived group showed more naive CD4+ T cells, fewer expanded clones and increased TCR diversity than the aged group, suggesting age selection.

Donors were a few dozen systemically healthy Caucasian individuals from Russia aged roughly 6 to 90 years. Each donor gave approximately 10 milliliters of peripheral blood, collected into EDTA-treated Vacutainer tubes. PBMCs were isolated by Ficoll-Paque density-gradient centrifugation, with at least 7 million obtained per sample. Trizol reagent was used to extract total RNA from PBMCs, with at least 5 micrograms per sample. For every donor, an aliquot of PBMCs went through flow cytometry to measure the percentages of naive CD45RAhigh/CD27high T cells. This TCR was recovered from a woman aged 60-75 years in good health. Specimen: blood. Rearrangement joined TRBV28 to TRBJ2-7; TRBD2 is possibly the D segment (6 matching bases). The CDR3 loop reads CASSPDIGGSFYEQYF. The DNA reads TGTGCCAGCAGTCCTGACATCGGAGGGAGCTTTTACGAGCAGTACTTC.